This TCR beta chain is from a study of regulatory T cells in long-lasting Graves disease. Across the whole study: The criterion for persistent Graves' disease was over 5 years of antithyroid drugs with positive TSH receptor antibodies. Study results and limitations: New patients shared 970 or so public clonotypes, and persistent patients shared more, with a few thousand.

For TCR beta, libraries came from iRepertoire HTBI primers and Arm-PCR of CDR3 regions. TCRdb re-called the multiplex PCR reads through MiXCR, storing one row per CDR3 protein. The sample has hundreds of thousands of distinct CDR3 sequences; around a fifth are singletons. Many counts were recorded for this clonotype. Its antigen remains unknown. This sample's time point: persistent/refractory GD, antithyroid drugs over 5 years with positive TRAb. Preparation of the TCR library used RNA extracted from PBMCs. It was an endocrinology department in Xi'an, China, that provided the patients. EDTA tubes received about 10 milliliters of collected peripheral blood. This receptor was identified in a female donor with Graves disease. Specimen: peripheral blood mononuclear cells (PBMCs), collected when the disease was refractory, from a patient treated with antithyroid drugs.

The chain's CDR3 is CSAESGGRAEAFF. The CDR3 DNA is TGCAGTGCGGAATCAGGGGGCAGGGCTGAAGCTTTCTTT. The V gene is TRBV20-1, the J gene TRBJ1-1, with 8 bases aligning to TRBD1. Germline assignment: CDR1 DFQATT and CDR2 SNEGSKA (reference sequence). The CDR3 length is 13 residues. Trimming took 6 bases from V and 6 from J; bases not matched to a gene: 9.